This T cell receptor (beta chain) was captured by sequencing in a study of blood T cells in healthy people across ages. PCR was performed a second time for roughly 7 to 11 cycles using a sample-barcoded 5' primer and a J-beta primer mix. Each of the cDNA molecules was tagged by a template-switch adaptor with 12 random nucleotides. From the 5' RACE reads, TCRdb called clonotypes with MiXCR, one entry per CDR3 protein. This table has hundreds of thousands of distinct CDR3 sequences, 44% appearing once. Sequencing was done on a sample of blood. The receptor's source is a man in his 60s in good health.

CDR3 nucleotide sequence: TGTGCCAGCAGTCCGCGGACAGCTAGCAATCAGCCCCAGCATTTT. Its translation: CASSPRTASNQPQHF. This sequence joins TRBV6-6 and TRBJ1-5, with D perhaps matching TRBD1 (6 bases). V lost 5 bases and J 0 bases, leaving 11 bases between the germline ends. Germline assignment: CDR1 MNHNY and CDR2 SVGAGI (reference sequence). The CDR3 length is 15 residues.